The 28 T cell receptor beta chains in this list originate from one sample, sequenced in a study of control samples from healthy donors and cancer patients. The data were produced by immunoSEQ multiplex PCR, yet TCRdb's version contains in-frame clones alone and is incomplete. In the table there are more than 95,000 clones, around nine tenths of which are singletons. Source material: blood. These receptors came from a woman in her sixties or seventies in good health.

This chain connects TRBV19 to TRBJ1-1, with D maybe TRBD1 (6 bases). The CDR3 is made up of 14 amino acids. V lost 3 bases, J lost 6 bases, and 14 bases lay in between. Per germline, CDR1 LNHDA and CDR2 SQIVND (reference sequence). The CDR3 region is CASSIGGQWAEAFF. CDR3 nucleotides: TGTGCCAGTAGTATCGGGGGCCAGTGGGCTGAAGCTTTCTTT.

The rearrangement uses TRBV6-1 and TRBJ1-5; TRBD1 is a possible D gene (5 bases). Germline values: CDR1 MNHNS, CDR2 SASEGT. Trimming cost V 2 bases and J 5 bases, with 10 bases left between them. CDR3 length: 14 amino acids. The CDR3: CASSETGTDQPQHF. In nucleotides, the CDR3 is TGTGCCAGCAGTGAAACAGGTACCGATCAGCCCCAGCATTTT.

In nucleotides, the CDR3 is TGTGCCAGTAGTCTGAGGGGCGGGGGGTCCTCCTACGAGCAGTACTTC. Residues: CASSLRGGGSSYEQYF. V gene TRBV19 combines with J gene TRBJ2-7; TRBD2 aligns across 8 bases. V shed 5 bases, J shed 0 bases, and the junction held 9 bases outside the gene matches. This CDR3 region has 16 residues. Looked up from germline, CDR1 is LNHDA and CDR2 is SQIVND (reference sequence).

V gene TRBV19 combines with J gene TRBJ2-7; possible D gene TRBD1, 7 bases. Germline V gives CDR1 LNHDA, CDR2 SQIVND (reference sequence). The CDR3 loop spans 14 amino acids. Trimming pared 5 bases from V and 2 bases from J, leaving 13 bases between. This CDR3 is CASSGQGGPYEQYF. The CDR3 DNA sequence: TGTGCCAGTAGTGGTCAGGGGGGCCCCTACGAGCAGTACTTC.

This sequence joins TRBV18 and TRBJ1-1; D not resolved. The V and J ends lost 1 base and 1 base respectively, with 7 bases between them. The CDR3 is made up of 14 amino acids. Germline CDR1 reads KGHSH; CDR2 reads LQKENI. The CDR3 protein is CASSPLGENTEAFF. The CDR3 DNA follows: TGTGCCAGCTCACCACTTGGGGAGAACACTGAAGCTTTCTTT.

The chain combines TRBV2 with TRBJ2-1; D ambiguous. The CDR3 totals 14 residues. Germline CDR1 and CDR2: SNHLY and FYNNEI. Between the trimmed V and J ends, which lost 1 base and 9 bases, there was a span of 13 bases. The CDR3 DNA is TGTGCCAGCAGTGAAGGGCCTACCCCAGGTGAGCAGTTCTTC. This codes for CASSEGPTPGEQFF.

The CDR3 region is CASSQDAGELGYTF. CDR3 DNA sequence: TGTGCCAGCAGCCAAGATGCGGGGGAGTTAGGCTACACCTTC. V and J are TRBV4-2 and TRBJ1-2, with D maybe TRBD1 (5 bases). CDR1 LGHNA and CDR2 YNFKEQ come from the germline V gene. V was pared by 0 bases and J by 8 bases, with 13 bases between. The CDR3 loop spans 14 amino acids.

V is TRBV5-6 and J is TRBJ1-2; D perhaps matches TRBD1 (5 bases). The CDR3 sequence is 12 residues long. The V end was cut by 3 bases, the J end by 3 bases, with 6 bases between. Germline V gene sequence: CDR1 SGHDT, CDR2 YYEEEE. CDR3 in DNA: TGTGCCAGCAGCTCGGGGGACTATGGCTACACCTTC. Amino acid sequence: CASSSGDYGYTF.

The rearrangement joins TRBV19 to TRBJ1-5; 8 bases align to TRBD1. Looked up from germline, CDR1 is LNHDA and CDR2 is SQIVND (reference sequence). V dropped 2 bases and J dropped 3; count of bases not matched to a gene: 6. The length of the CDR3 is 16 residues. This CDR3 reads CASSISQGAYNQPQHF. The CDR3 region has the DNA TGTGCCAGTAGTATATCGCAGGGGGCCTACAATCAGCCCCAGCATTTT.

CDR3 amino acids: CASSQEGDTDTQYF. CDR3 bases: TGCGCCAGCAGCCAAGAAGGCGACACAGATACGCAGTATTTT. The V gene is TRBV4-3, the J gene TRBJ2-3; D unresolved. CDR1 is LGHNA and CDR2 is YSLEER in the germline V gene. This CDR3 contains 14 residues. V was trimmed by 0 bases and J by 2 bases, leaving 6 bases between them.

The chain uses TRBV15 and TRBJ2-7; weak D call: TRBD1 (5 bases). V lost 1 base, J lost 6 bases, and 7 bases lay in between. CDR3 length: 12 amino acids. Germline CDR1 LNHNV, CDR2 YYDKDF (reference sequence). CDR3 sequence (DNA): TGTGCCACCAGCAGAGGAAGGGGCGAGCAGTACTTC. Translation: CATSRGRGEQYF.

The chain is built from TRBV28 and TRBJ2-7; D is possibly TRBD2 (6 bases). CDR3 length equals 14 residues. V was cut by 5 bases and J by 4 bases, with 15 bases left in between. CDR1 MDHEN and CDR2 SYDVKM come from the germline V gene. CDR3 bases: TGTGCCAGCAGTCCCCCCCGGGAGACTTACGAGCAGTACTTC. It is translated as CASSPPRETYEQYF. Supplemented by reference TRBV28 and TRBJ2-7, the full variable domain reads DVKVTQSSRYLVKRTGEKVFLECVQDMDHENMFWYRQDPGLGLRLIYFSYDVKMKEKGDIPEGYSVSREKKERFSLILESASTNQTSMYLCASSPPRETYEQYFGPGTRLTVT.

This chain joins TRBV7-2 and TRBJ2-7; possibly TRBD2 for D (5 bases). Germline CDR1 and CDR2: SGHTA and FQGNSA. The V end was cut by 0 bases, the J end by 7 bases, with 13 bases between. The CDR3 covers 14 residues. In nucleotides, the CDR3 is TGTGCCAGCAGCTTAGCCGCGAGGGCGGGTGAGCAGTACTTC. Its translation: CASSLAARAGEQYF.

The CDR3, as DNA: TGTGCCAGCAGTACCCCCTCCGGGGTTTTTCGGTATGGCTACACCTTC. Protein sequence: CASSTPSGVFRYGYTF. The rearrangement links TRBV6-2 or TRBV6-3 to TRBJ1-2; D uncertain. Deletions cut 5 bases from V and 5 bases from J, with 21 bases between. There are 16 residues in the CDR3. Germline CDR1 is MNHEY and CDR2 is SVGEGT.

The gene calls are TRBV14 and TRBJ2-4; D might be TRBD2 (6 bases). V was shortened by 0 bases and J by 9 bases, with 12 bases between the two germline ends. CDR3 size: 14 residues. Germline V CDR1 and CDR2: SGHDN, FVKESK. This CDR3 reads CASSQDTGGGIQYF. The CDR3 DNA sequence: TGTGCCAGCAGCCAAGATACCGGGGGAGGCATTCAGTACTTC.

This sequence joins TRBV24-1 and TRBJ2-3, with D unclear. In germline, CDR1 is KGHDR, CDR2 SFDVKD. V lost 3 bases and J 2 bases, leaving 8 bases between the germline ends. This CDR3 contains 14 residues. The CDR3 region is CATSDLLITDTQYF. CDR3 sequence (DNA): TGTGCCACCAGTGATCTATTGATCACAGATACGCAGTATTTT.

This chain joins TRBV6-5 and TRBJ1-1, with 8 nucleotides matching TRBD1. The CDR3 runs to 14 residues. CDR1 is MNHEY, CDR2 SVGAGI, per germline. The V and J ends lost 7 bases and 2 bases, in that order; junction bases with no gene match: 6. The CDR3 region is CASTLDRVNTEAFF. In DNA, the CDR3 is TGTGCCAGCACCCTGGACAGGGTAAACACTGAAGCTTTCTTT.

The chain links TRBV3-1 (or the pseudogene TRBV3-2) to TRBJ1-5; D gene ambiguous. CDR1 is LGHDT and CDR2 is YNNKEL in the germline V gene (reference sequence). The ends were cut back, 9 bases at V and 0 bases at J, with 6 bases in the middle. There are 12 residues in the CDR3. For the CDR3, the DNA is TGTGCCAGTGGGGATAGCAATCAGCCCCAGCATTTT. Its protein is CASGDSNQPQHF.

V and J are TRBV5-5 and TRBJ1-2; TRBD1 is a possible D gene (6 bases). The CDR3 has 15 residues. With 2 bases removed from V and 3 bases from J, the gap between germline ends came to 14 bases. Germline assignment: CDR1 SGHKS and CDR2 YYEKEE (reference sequence). CDR3 residues: CASSFHDRLDYGYTF. The CDR3 DNA is TGTGCCAGCAGCTTCCACGACAGGCTGGACTATGGCTACACCTTC.

This rearrangement joins TRBV4-1 to TRBJ2-3; 11 bases align to TRBD2. The V gene end was trimmed by 1 base and the J gene end by 6 bases; junction bases not matched to a gene: 9. Germline CDR1 MGHRA, CDR2 YSYEKL. This CDR3 is built from 17 residues. The CDR3 spells CASSQVPSGGLLDTQYF. The CDR3 bases are TGCGCCAGCAGCCAAGTACCTAGCGGGGGGCTACTGGATACGCAGTATTTT.

The chain recombines TRBV5-1 with TRBJ1-1, with TRBD1 matching 8 bases. This CDR3 has 16 amino acids. Germline CDR1 SGHRS, CDR2 YFSETQ. With V trimmed by 4 bases and J by 4 bases, 12 bases remained unmatched. For the CDR3, the DNA is TGCGCCAGCAGCCCTTCCCCGACAGGGGTCAGCACTGAAGCTTTCTTT. It codes for CASSPSPTGVSTEAFF.

The J gene is TRBJ2-5, the V gene TRBV7-9; D assignment may be TRBD1 or TRBD2 (5 bases each). Trimming took off 5 bases at V and 3 bases at J, with 13 bases between the two ends. The CDR3 has 14 residues. Germline CDR1 reads SEHNR; CDR2 reads FQNEAQ (reference sequence). CDR3 loop: CASSLLRGKETQYF. The CDR3 region has the DNA TGTGCCAGCAGCCTCCTGAGGGGCAAAGAGACCCAGTACTTC.

This clone was observed a handful of times. Given the absence of the conserved phenylalanine or tryptophan at the CDR3 end, a read error is likely. The limits of the CDR3 on the DNA are not certain, so only TCRdb's listed CDR3 is given. The CDR3 sequence is CASSQGKGLL. The chain is built from TRBV3-1 (or the pseudogene TRBV3-2) and TRBJ1-2; TRBD1 was called by the table and not checked on the DNA. Germline V CDR1 and CDR2: LGHDT, YNNKEL (reference sequence). The CDR3 is 10 residues long, counting both termini.

Turning to this clone: Other DNA sequences in the sample encode the same CDR3. V is TRBV3-1 (or the pseudogene TRBV3-2) and J is TRBJ1-3; D is unclear. CDR3 length: 15 residues. Trimming pared 0 bases from V and 0 bases from J, leaving 6 bases between. Germline V lookup: CDR1 LGHDT, CDR2 YNNKEL (reference sequence). The CDR3 bases are TGTGCCAGCAGCCAAGAGTTGCTCTCTGGAAACACCATATATTTT. Translated, it gives CASSQELLSGNTIYF.

As regards this clone: This sample includes further DNA sequences coding for the same CDR3. V gene TRBV7-8 combines with J gene TRBJ1-5; maybe TRBD1 (5 bases). The CDR3 length is 16 residues. Trimming removed 1 base from V and 2 bases from J, with 12 bases in between. The germline V gene encodes CDR1 SGHVS and CDR2 FQNEAQ. Here the CDR3 reads CASSLDDSEGNQPQHF. In nucleotides, the CDR3 is TGTGCCAGCAGCTTAGACGACAGTGAGGGCAATCAGCCCCAGCATTTT. Complete variable domain (other parts from reference TRBV7-8 and TRBJ1-5): GAGVSQSPRYKVAKRGQDVALRCDPISGHVSLFWYQQALGQGPEFLTYFQNEAQLDKSGLPSDRFFAERPEGSVSTLKIQRTQQEDSAVYLCASSLDDSEGNQPQHFGDGTRLSIL.

V and J are TRBV4-1 and TRBJ2-2; TRBD2 agrees at 8 bases. V shed 0 bases and J 7 bases; nucleotides not matched to a gene: 10. CDR1 is MGHRA and CDR2 is YSYEKL in the germline V gene. There are 17 residues in the CDR3. The CDR3 nucleotides read TGCGCCAGCAGCCAAGATCGATCGGGGGGGCAAAACGGGGAGCTGTTTTTT. It translates to CASSQDRSGGQNGELFF.

V usage is TRBV5-1 and J usage is TRBJ2-1; D gene ambiguous. The CDR3 contains 14 residues. Germline CDR1 is SGHRS and CDR2 is YFSETQ. The V end was cut by 0 bases, the J end by 6 bases, with 10 bases between. The CDR3 reads CASSLGQRANEQFF. DNA of the CDR3: TGCGCCAGCAGCTTGGGCCAACGGGCCAATGAGCAGTTCTTC.

CDR3 sequence (DNA): TGTGCCAGCAGCTTAGGTTCAGGGGCCTCTGGGGCCAACGTCCTGACTTTC. Its protein is CASSLGSGASGANVLTF. The chain is built from TRBV7-9 and TRBJ2-6, with a tentative D call TRBD1 (6 bases). From germline, CDR1 is SEHNR and CDR2 FQNEAQ (reference sequence). The CDR3 has 17 amino acids. Trimming cost V 1 base and J 0 bases, with 10 bases left between them.